This TCR beta chain appears in the sequencing data of a study of blood T cell repertoires in COVID-19. Study at large: COVID-19 samples, acute and convalescent, were from the United States, Italy and Spain. The analysed material was cDNA or gDNA that came from T cells, B-cell-depleted T cells, or PBMCs.

Authors' analysis steps: Quantification of nucleated cells was approximated via reference gene primer amplification. Assay used: immunoSEQ multiplex PCR; TCRdb lists only in-frame clones, some missing. V and J calls and clone size are as listed in that table; D and trimming were resolved from the DNA. The sample lists over 90,000 clones; almost 90% were seen once. The germline CDR1 and CDR2 sequences are MDHEN and SYDVKM. The CDR3 totals 12 residues. The V and J ends lost 2 bases and 7 bases respectively, with 6 bases between them. Sequencing was carried out using peripheral blood. This chain uses TRBV28 with TRBJ2-1; D gene ambiguous. This clonotype was obtained from a human donor in a cohort sampled during active COVID-19. The chain's CDR3 is CASSLIRNEQFF. The CDR3 nucleotides read TGTGCCAGCAGTTTAATCCGTAATGAGCAGTTCTTC.